What follows are 6 T cell receptor beta chains derived from one specimen sequenced in a study of technical replicates of blood from four donors. The data were produced by immunoSEQ multiplex PCR, yet TCRdb's version contains in-frame clones alone and is incomplete. The repertoire holds fewer than 70,000 clones, with 94% as singletons. The sequenced material came from T cells isolated from PBMCs. These receptors were obtained from a human donor in good health.

The genes are TRBV18 and TRBJ2-1, with 12 bases matching TRBD1. The CDR3 extends over 17 amino acids. V gave up 0 bases and J gave up 8 bases; unmatched junction bases: 8. The V gene's germline CDR1 is KGHSH and CDR2 LQKENI. This chain's CDR3 is CASSPPGQGALGHEQFF. Here the CDR3 DNA reads TGTGCCAGCTCACCACCGGGACAGGGGGCGCTCGGCCATGAGCAGTTCTTC.

The CDR3 spells CASSFGDGPRNSYF. The CDR3 DNA follows: TGTGCCAGCAGCTTCGGGGATGGACCACGTAATTCTTACTTC. V gene TRBV5-6 combines with J gene TRBJ2-5; perhaps TRBD2 as D (5 bases). Trimming cost V 2 bases and J 14 bases, with 22 bases left between them. The CDR3 has 14 amino acids. Germline V gene sequence: CDR1 SGHDT, CDR2 YYEEEE.

V gene TRBV5-1 combines with J gene TRBJ2-1; 15 bases match TRBD2. Trimming cost V 4 bases and J 1 base; bases outside gene matches: 3. This CDR3 has 17 residues. Germline CDR1 SGHRS, CDR2 YFSETQ. CDR3 region: CASSPGLAGGSYNEQFF. The CDR3, as DNA: TGCGCCAGCAGCCCGGGACTAGCGGGGGGATCCTACAATGAGCAGTTCTTC.

The J gene is TRBJ2-1, the V gene TRBV5-4, with 7 bases aligning to TRBD2. Germline lookup yields CDR1 SGHNT and CDR2 YYREEE (reference sequence). The CDR3 runs 14 residues. V lost 2 bases and J lost 5; bases outside the gene matches: 4. CDR3 amino acids: CASSFERGHNEQFF. The CDR3 nucleotides are TGTGCCAGCAGCTTTGAGCGGGGCCACAATGAGCAGTTCTTC.

The gene calls are TRBV5-1 and TRBJ2-7, with TRBD1 as a possible D gene (5 bases). The germline V gene encodes CDR1 SGHRS and CDR2 YFSETQ. The CDR3 runs 15 residues. V gave up 2 bases and J gave up 0 bases, with 12 bases separating them. CDR3 DNA sequence: TGCGCCAGCAGCTTAAGCACAGGCAACTCCTACGAGCAGTACTTC. Its translation: CASSLSTGNSYEQYF.

The chain is built from TRBV6-5 and TRBJ1-4; D may be TRBD1 (6 bases). This CDR3 is built from 13 residues. Trimming removed 10 bases at V and 7 bases at J, with 16 bases between. Germline V gene lookup returns CDR1 MNHEY and CDR2 SVGAGI. The CDR3 region has the DNA TGTGCCACTACAGGGTGGAGAGGTGAAAAACTGTTTTTT. It codes for CATTGWRGEKLFF.